This note documents a single T cell receptor beta chain sequence. Its antigen is not known. Time point noted: newly diagnosed GD, antithyroid drugs for less than 3 months. Preparation of the TCR library used RNA extracted from PBMCs. Patients met American Thyroid Association criteria for Graves' disease. The entry originates in a study of regulatory T cells in long-lasting Graves disease. Arm-PCR of CDR3 regions with iRepertoire HTBI primers generated TCR beta libraries. In TCRdb, the multiplex PCR reads were re-called with MiXCR into one record per CDR3 protein. The sample has approximately 560,000 distinct CDR3 sequences, roughly 15% seen once. There are 13 residues in the CDR3. The V gene's germline CDR1 is MDHEN and CDR2 SYDVKM. V was clipped by 6 bases and J by 6 bases, with 14 bases between them. General study findings and limits: TRBV28, TRBJ1-2 and TRBJ2-5 emerged as the favored segments in persistent disease.

These data also formed part of another study, on T cells in Graves' hyperthyroidism and ophthalmopathy. As reported in that work: Using the HTBI primer set, a first-round RT-PCR was run on the TCR CDR3. Separation of ophthalmopathy from stable hyperthyroidism was achieved by a 13 V-J model.

The specimen was peripheral blood mononuclear cells (PBMCs), collected at new diagnosis, from a patient treated with antithyroid drugs. This receptor was taken from a man between 18 and 29 years old with Graves disease. The J gene is TRBJ1-2, the V gene TRBV28, with a weak D call TRBD1 (5 bases). CDR3 nucleotides: TGTGCCAGCAGGGATCAGGGCTTCCATGGCTACACCTTC. This encodes CASRDQGFHGYTF.